This T cell receptor (beta chain) stems from a study of blood T cell repertoires in COVID-19. Under the authors' procedure: Cell counts per sample came from amplifying reference gene primers. This table comes from immunoSEQ multiplex PCR, and its TCRdb copy is limited to in-frame clones, with some not included. From that table come the V and J calls and clone size; the DNA was used to work out D and trimming. The table records under 400,000 clones, about 88% of them present only once. This CDR3 is built from 12 residues. Per the germline V gene, CDR1 is SEHNR and CDR2 is FQNEAQ (reference sequence). Trimming shortened V by 3 bases and J by 4 bases, and 6 bases separated the two germline ends. Participant age was roughly 18 to 89 years, and participants resided in 24 US areas.

The sequence was collected from a woman aged 25 to 39 who had been exposed to COVID-19. The rearrangement links TRBV7-9 to TRBJ1-2; D may be TRBD1 (5 bases). Sequences were obtained from PBMCs or T cells enriched from blood (not recorded which). The CDR3 region has the DNA TGTGCCAGCAGCTTTGACAGCTATGGCTACACCTTC. Protein sequence: CASSFDSYGYTF.